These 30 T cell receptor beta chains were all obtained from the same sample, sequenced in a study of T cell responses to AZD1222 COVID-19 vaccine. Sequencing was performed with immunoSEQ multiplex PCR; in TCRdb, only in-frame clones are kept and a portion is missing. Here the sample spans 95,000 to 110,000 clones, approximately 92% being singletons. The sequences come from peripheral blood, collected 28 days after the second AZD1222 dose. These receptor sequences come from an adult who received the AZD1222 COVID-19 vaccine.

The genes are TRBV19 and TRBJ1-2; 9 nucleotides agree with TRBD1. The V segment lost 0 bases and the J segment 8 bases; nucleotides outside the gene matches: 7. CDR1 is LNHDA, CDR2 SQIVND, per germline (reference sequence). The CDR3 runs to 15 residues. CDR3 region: CASSIDGTGFRGYTF. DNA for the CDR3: TGTGCCAGTAGTATAGACGGGACAGGGTTTAGGGGCTACACCTTC.

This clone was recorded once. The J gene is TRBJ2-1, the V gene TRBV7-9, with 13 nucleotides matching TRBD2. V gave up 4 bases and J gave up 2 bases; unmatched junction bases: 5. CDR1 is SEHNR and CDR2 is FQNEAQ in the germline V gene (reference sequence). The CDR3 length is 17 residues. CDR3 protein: CASSSLTSGRAYNEQFF. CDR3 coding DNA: TGTGCCAGCAGCTCGTTAACTAGCGGGAGGGCCTACAATGAGCAGTTCTTC.

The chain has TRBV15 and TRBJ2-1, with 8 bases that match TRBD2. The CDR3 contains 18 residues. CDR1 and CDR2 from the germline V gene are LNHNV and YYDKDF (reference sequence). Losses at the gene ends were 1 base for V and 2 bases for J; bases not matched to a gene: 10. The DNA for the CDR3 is TGTGCCACCAGCAGAGGTTTGTCTAGCGGGCAACCCTACAATGAGCAGTTCTTC. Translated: CATSRGLSSGQPYNEQFF.

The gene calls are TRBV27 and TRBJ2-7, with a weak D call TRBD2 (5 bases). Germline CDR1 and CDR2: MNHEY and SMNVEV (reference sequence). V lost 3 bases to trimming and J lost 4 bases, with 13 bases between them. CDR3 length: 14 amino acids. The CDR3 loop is CASSFAGGGYEQYF. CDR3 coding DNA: TGTGCCAGCAGTTTCGCGGGTGGTGGATACGAGCAGTACTTC.

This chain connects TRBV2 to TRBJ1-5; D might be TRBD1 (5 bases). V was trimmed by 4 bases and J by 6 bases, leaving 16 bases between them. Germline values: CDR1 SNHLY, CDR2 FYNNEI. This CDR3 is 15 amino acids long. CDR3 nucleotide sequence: TGTGCCAGCAGTGGACAGCGGGGCGGGGGTCAGCCCCAGCATTTT. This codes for CASSGQRGGGQPQHF.

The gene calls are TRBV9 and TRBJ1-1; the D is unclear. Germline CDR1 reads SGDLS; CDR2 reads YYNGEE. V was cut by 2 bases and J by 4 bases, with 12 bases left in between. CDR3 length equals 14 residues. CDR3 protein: CASSVRPSGTEAFF. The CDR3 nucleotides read TGTGCCAGCAGCGTGCGCCCGAGTGGCACTGAAGCTTTCTTT.

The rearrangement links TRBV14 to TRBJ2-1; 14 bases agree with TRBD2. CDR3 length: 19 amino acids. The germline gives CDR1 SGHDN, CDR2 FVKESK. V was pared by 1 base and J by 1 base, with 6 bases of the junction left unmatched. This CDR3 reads CASSQVGTSGSWSYNEQFF. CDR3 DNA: TGTGCCAGCAGCCAAGTCGGGACTAGCGGGAGTTGGTCCTACAATGAGCAGTTCTTC.

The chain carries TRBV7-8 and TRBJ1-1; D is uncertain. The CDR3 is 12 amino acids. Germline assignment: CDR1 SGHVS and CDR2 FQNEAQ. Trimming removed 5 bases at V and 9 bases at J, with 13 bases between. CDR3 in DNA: TGTGCCAGCAGCCAAGGGCCCCGACAAGCTTTCTTT. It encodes CASSQGPRQAFF.

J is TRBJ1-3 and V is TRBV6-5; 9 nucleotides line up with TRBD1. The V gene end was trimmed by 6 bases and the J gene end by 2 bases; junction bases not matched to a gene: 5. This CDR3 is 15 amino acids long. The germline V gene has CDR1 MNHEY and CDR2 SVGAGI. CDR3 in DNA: TGTGCCAGCAGACGAGGACAGGGGACTGGAAACACCATATATTTT. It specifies CASRRGQGTGNTIYF.

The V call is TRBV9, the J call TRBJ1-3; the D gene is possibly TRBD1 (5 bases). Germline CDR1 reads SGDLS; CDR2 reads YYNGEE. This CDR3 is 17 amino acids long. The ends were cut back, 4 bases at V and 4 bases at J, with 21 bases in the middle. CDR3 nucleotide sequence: TGTGCCAGCAGCAGCCAAAGCCCCCGGGACGTAGGAAACACCATATATTTT. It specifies CASSSQSPRDVGNTIYF.

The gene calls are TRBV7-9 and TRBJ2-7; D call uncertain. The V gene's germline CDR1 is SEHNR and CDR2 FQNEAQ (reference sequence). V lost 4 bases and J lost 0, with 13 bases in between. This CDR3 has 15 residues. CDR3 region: CASSSDNSRSYEQYF. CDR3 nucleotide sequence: TGTGCCAGCAGCTCCGACAACTCACGCTCCTACGAGCAGTACTTC.

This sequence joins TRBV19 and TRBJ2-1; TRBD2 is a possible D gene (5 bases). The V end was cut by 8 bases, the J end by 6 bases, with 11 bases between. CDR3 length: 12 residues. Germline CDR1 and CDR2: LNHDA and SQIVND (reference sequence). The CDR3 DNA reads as TGTGCCAGTGGAACCCGGGGCAATGAGCAGTTCTTC. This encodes CASGTRGNEQFF.

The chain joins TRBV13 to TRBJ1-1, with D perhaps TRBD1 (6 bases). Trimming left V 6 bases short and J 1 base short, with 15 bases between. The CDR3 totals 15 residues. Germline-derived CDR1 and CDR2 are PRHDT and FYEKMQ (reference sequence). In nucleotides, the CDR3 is TGTGCCAGCAGAATTAGGACAGCCTCGAACACTGAAGCTTTCTTT. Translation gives CASRIRTASNTEAFF.

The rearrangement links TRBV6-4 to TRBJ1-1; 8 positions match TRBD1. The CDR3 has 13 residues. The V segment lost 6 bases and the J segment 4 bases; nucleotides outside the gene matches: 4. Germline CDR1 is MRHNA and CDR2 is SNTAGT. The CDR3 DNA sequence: TGTGCCAGCAGCAATACAGGGGGCACTGAAGCTTTCTTT. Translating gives CASSNTGGTEAFF.

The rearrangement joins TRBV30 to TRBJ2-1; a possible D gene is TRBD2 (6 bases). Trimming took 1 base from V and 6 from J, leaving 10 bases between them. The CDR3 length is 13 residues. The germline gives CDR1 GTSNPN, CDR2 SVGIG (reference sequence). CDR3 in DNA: TGTGCCTGGAGTGGGACTATTTCCAATGAGCAGTTCTTC. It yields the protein CAWSGTISNEQFF.

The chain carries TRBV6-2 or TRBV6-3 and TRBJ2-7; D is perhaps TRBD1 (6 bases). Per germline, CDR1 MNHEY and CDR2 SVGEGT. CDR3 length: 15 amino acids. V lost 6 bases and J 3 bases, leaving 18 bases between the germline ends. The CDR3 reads CASSDRSGTLYEQYF. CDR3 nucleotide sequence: TGTGCCAGCAGCGACCGTTCTGGGACACTCTACGAGCAGTACTTC.

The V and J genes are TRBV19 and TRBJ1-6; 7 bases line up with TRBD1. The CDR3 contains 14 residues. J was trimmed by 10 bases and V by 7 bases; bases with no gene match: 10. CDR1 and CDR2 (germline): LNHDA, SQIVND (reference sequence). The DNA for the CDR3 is TGTGCCAGTACCCTGACAGGGTTCGAGTCACCCCTCCACTTT. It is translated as CASTLTGFESPLHF.

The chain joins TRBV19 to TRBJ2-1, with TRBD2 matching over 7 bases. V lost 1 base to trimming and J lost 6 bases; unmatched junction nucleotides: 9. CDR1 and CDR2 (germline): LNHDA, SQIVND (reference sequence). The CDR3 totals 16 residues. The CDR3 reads CASSIGKLAGGNEQFF. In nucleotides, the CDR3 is TGTGCCAGTAGTATAGGAAAATTAGCGGGCGGCAATGAGCAGTTCTTC.

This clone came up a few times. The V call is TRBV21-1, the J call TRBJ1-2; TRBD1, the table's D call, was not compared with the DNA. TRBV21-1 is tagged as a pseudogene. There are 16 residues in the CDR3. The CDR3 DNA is TGTGCCAGCAGCCCCGGGACAGGGTTAGTCGACTATGGCTACACCTTC. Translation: CASSPGTGLVDYGYTF.

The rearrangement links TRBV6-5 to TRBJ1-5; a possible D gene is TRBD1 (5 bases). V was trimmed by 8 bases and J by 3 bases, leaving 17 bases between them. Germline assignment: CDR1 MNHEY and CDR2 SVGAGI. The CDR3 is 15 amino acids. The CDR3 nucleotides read TGTGCCAGCGGGATTTCGGGACCAAACAATCAGCCCCAGCATTTT. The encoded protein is CASGISGPNNQPQHF.

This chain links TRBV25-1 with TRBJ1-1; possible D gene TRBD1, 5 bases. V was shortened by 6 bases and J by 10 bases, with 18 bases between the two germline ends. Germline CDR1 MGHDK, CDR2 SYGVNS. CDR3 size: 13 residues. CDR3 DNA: TGTGCCAGCAGGGGACCGTACCAAAGTAGAGCTTTCTTT. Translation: CASRGPYQSRAFF.

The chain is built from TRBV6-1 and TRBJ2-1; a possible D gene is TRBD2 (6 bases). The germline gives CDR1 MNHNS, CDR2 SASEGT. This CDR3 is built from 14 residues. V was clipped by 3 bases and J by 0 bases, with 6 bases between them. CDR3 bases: TGTGCCAGCAGTGATAGCGGCTCCTACAATGAGCAGTTCTTC. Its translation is CASSDSGSYNEQFF.

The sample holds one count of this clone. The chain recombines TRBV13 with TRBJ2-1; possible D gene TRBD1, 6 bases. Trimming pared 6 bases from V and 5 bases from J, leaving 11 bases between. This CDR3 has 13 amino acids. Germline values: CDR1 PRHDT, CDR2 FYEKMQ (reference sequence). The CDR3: CASSSSGDNEQFF. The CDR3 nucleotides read TGTGCCAGCAGTTCCTCAGGGGACAATGAGCAGTTCTTC.

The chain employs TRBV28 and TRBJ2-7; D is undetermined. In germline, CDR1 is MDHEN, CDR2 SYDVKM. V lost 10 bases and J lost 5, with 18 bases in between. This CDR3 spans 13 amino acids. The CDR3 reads CATPKWGYDEQYF. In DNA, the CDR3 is TGTGCCACCCCCAAGTGGGGTTACGACGAGCAGTACTTC.

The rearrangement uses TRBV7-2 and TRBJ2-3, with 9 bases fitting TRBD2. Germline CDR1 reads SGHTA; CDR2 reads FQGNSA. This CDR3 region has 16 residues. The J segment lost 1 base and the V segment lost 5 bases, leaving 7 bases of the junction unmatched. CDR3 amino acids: CASSPPWTSGTDTQYF. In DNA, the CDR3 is TGTGCCAGCAGCCCTCCTTGGACTAGCGGCACAGATACGCAGTATTTT.

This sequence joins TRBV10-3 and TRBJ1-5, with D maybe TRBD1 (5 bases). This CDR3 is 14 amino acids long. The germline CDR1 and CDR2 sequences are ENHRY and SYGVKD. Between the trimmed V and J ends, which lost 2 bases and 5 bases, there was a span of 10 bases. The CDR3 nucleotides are TGTGCCATCAGTGAGGGGTCGGGGGATCAGCCCCAGCATTTT. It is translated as CAISEGSGDQPQHF.

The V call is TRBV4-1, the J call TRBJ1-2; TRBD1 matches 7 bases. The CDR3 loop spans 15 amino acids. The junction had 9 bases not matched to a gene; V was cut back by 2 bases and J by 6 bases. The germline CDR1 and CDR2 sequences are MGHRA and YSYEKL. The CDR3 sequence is CASSQLGGGADGYTF. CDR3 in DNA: TGCGCCAGCAGCCAATTAGGGGGCGGGGCGGATGGCTACACCTTC.

The CDR3 DNA is TGCGCTACGCCGGTCTGGGAGCATCAGCCCCAGCATTTT. It is translated as CATPVWEHQPQHF. J is TRBJ1-5 and V is TRBV10-1, with D hard to call. CDR1 is WNHNN, CDR2 SYGVQD, per germline (reference sequence). The CDR3 has 13 residues.

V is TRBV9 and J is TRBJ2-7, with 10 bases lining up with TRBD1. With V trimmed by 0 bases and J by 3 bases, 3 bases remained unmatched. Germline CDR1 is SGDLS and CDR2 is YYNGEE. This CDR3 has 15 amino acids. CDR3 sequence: CASSVGQGASYEQYF. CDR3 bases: TGTGCCAGCAGCGTAGGACAGGGGGCTAGCTACGAGCAGTACTTC. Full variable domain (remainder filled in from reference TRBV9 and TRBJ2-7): DSGVTQTPKHLITATGQRVTLRCSPRSGDLSVYWYQQSLDQGLQFLIQYYNGEERAKGNILERFSAQQFPDLHSELNLSSLELGDSALYFCASSVGQGASYEQYFGPGTRLTVT.

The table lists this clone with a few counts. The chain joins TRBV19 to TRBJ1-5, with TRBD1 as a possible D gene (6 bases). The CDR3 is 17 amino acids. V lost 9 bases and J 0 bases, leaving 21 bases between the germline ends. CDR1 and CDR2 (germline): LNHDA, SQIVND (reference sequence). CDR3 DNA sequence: TGTGCCAGCACTTTGAGGGGAGGGACACTTAGCAATCAGCCCCAGCATTTT. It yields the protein CASTLRGGTLSNQPQHF.